These 26 T cell receptor beta chains originate from one sample sequenced in a study of blood T cell repertoires in COVID-19. Profiled with immunoSEQ multiplex PCR; TCRdb holds only in-frame clones, not every one. The sample has under 100,000 clones, approximately 86% seen once. The source material was peripheral blood. Receptors originate from a woman of 80 years or more with COVID-19, enrolled during active disease.

The chain combines TRBV25-1 with TRBJ2-7; 9 bases agree with TRBD2. Germline loops: CDR1 MGHDK, CDR2 SYGVNS. The CDR3 has 13 amino acids. The junction had 0 bases not matched to a gene; V was cut back by 2 bases and J by 4 bases. CDR3 amino acids: CASSELAGYEQYF. The CDR3, as DNA: TGTGCCAGCAGTGAACTAGCGGGATACGAGCAGTACTTC.

In its sample, this clone was seen once. The chain couples TRBV5-1 to TRBJ2-1; 12 positions match TRBD2. The V gene's germline CDR1 is SGHRS and CDR2 YFSETQ. The CDR3 extends over 19 amino acids. Trimming cost V 2 bases and J 1 base; bases outside gene matches: 10. Written as DNA, the CDR3 is TGCGCCAGCAGCTTCCTAGCGGGAGGGTACTTGGGGTCCTACAATGAGCAGTTCTTC. It is translated as CASSFLAGGYLGSYNEQFF.

The chain is built from TRBV7-8 and TRBJ1-2; D unclear. V was pared by 1 base and J by 5 bases, with 5 bases between. Germline V gene sequence: CDR1 SGHVS, CDR2 FQNEAQ. The CDR3 runs 12 residues. The CDR3 region is CASSLDSYGYTF. For the CDR3, the DNA is TGTGCCAGCAGCTTAGACAGTTATGGCTACACCTTC.

This chain links TRBV29-1 with TRBJ2-6, with a possible D match to TRBD1 (5 bases). In germline, CDR1 is SQVTM, CDR2 ANQGSEA. V was trimmed by 3 bases and J by 0 bases, leaving 9 bases between them. The CDR3 is 15 amino acids. CDR3 protein: CSVDWTSSGANVLTF. The DNA for the CDR3 is TGCAGCGTTGATTGGACAAGCTCTGGGGCCAACGTCCTGACTTTC.

The rearrangement uses TRBV30 and TRBJ2-3; maybe TRBD2 (5 bases). The CDR3 runs to 13 residues. V was shortened by 4 bases and J by 2 bases, with 10 bases between the two germline ends. Germline V gene data show CDR1 as GTSNPN and CDR2 as SVGIG (reference sequence). The CDR3 nucleotides read TGTGCCTGGAATCGAGGGATCACAGATACGCAGTATTTT. Its translation: CAWNRGITDTQYF.

The chain joins TRBV18 to TRBJ2-7, with 7 nucleotides matching TRBD2. CDR1 is KGHSH and CDR2 is LQKENI in the germline V gene. J lost 4 bases, V lost 5 bases, and 8 bases had no gene match. The CDR3 runs 14 residues. The CDR3 region is CASSRRGGPYEQYF. The CDR3 region has the DNA TGTGCCAGCTCAAGGAGGGGAGGGCCTTACGAGCAGTACTTC. Looking up the rest from reference TRBV18 and TRBJ2-7 gives the full variable domain: NAGVMQNPRHLVRRRGQEARLRCSPMKGHSHVYWYRQLPEEGLKFMVYLQKENIIDESGMPKERFSAEFPKEGPSILRIQQVVRGDSAAYFCASSRRGGPYEQYFGPGTRLTVT.

The chain carries TRBV11-2 and TRBJ1-1; D gene unclear. This CDR3 is 15 amino acids long. CDR1 is SGHAT, CDR2 FQNNGV, per germline. V was cut by 0 bases and J by 4 bases, with 12 bases left in between. CDR3 region: CASSLDLWSSTEAFF. The CDR3 bases are TGTGCCAGCAGCTTAGATCTATGGAGTAGCACTGAAGCTTTCTTT.

A single count supports this clone. V usage is TRBV21-1 and J usage is TRBJ1-2; no DNA check was done on the table's D call, TRBD1. TRBV21-1 is annotated as a pseudogene. The CDR3 extends over 13 amino acids. In nucleotides, the CDR3 is TGTGCCAGTTCCCGGACAGGGGGATATGGCTACACCTTC. This codes for CASSRTGGYGYTF.

V gene TRBV25-1 combines with J gene TRBJ2-4; TRBD1 matches 8 bases. The CDR3 has 14 residues. Germline V gene data show CDR1 as MGHDK and CDR2 as SYGVNS. With 5 bases clipped from V and 3 bases from J, the junction kept 3 bases outside the gene matches. In DNA, the CDR3 is TGTGCCAGCAGTCCCGGGACAGGCAAAAACATTCAGTACTTC. Translation: CASSPGTGKNIQYF.

This chain links TRBV6-2 or TRBV6-3 with TRBJ1-5; D uncertain. Trimming removed 2 bases at V and 0 bases at J, with 17 bases between. Germline V gene lookup returns CDR1 MNHEY and CDR2 SVGEGT. The length of the CDR3 is 18 residues. The chain's CDR3 is CASSYAPRRGGSNQPQHF. For the CDR3, the DNA is TGTGCCAGCAGTTACGCACCGCGTCGGGGTGGTAGCAATCAGCCCCAGCATTTT.

The rearrangement joins TRBV7-2 to TRBJ1-2; TRBD1 aligns across 7 bases. Trimming took 2 bases from V and 6 from J; bases not matched to a gene: 3. The CDR3 spans 13 residues. Per germline, CDR1 SGHTA and CDR2 FQGNSA. Here the CDR3 reads CASSLNRGDGYTF. CDR3 in DNA: TGTGCCAGCAGCTTAAACAGGGGCGATGGCTACACCTTC. Full variable domain (rest looked up from reference TRBV7-2 and TRBJ1-2): GAGVSQSPSNKVTEKGKDVELRCDPISGHTALYWYRQSLGQGLEFLIYFQGNSAPDKSGLPSDRFSAERTGGSVSTLTIQRTQQEDSAVYLCASSLNRGDGYTFGSGTRLTVV.

V and J are TRBV13 and TRBJ1-1, with 8 bases aligning to TRBD1. The CDR3 runs 19 residues. Germline CDR1 is PRHDT and CDR2 is FYEKMQ (reference sequence). V was pared by 5 bases and J by 5 bases, with 22 bases of the junction left unmatched. The DNA for the CDR3 is TGTGCCAGCAGCGCACTAACCGGTACAGGGGGTATGGTAGGAACTGAAGCTTTCTTT. Protein product: CASSALTGTGGMVGTEAFF.

J is TRBJ1-6 and V is TRBV6-5; D might be TRBD1 (5 bases). The length of the CDR3 is 13 residues. The germline V and J ends were trimmed by 11 bases and 2 bases, with 10 bases remaining between them. Germline V lookup: CDR1 MNHEY, CDR2 SVGAGI. Here the CDR3 reads CAVQGTYNSPLHF. In DNA, the CDR3 is TGTGCCGTCCAGGGAACCTATAATTCACCCCTCCACTTT.

This chain joins TRBV27 and TRBJ1-2, with 8 bases identical to TRBD1. The V gene's germline CDR1 is MNHEY and CDR2 SMNVEV (reference sequence). J gave up 8 bases and V 6 bases, and 8 bases lay outside the gene matches. The CDR3 length is 13 residues. As DNA, the CDR3 is TGTGCCAGCAGGGGACGGACAGGGTTCGGCTACACCTTC. Translating it yields CASRGRTGFGYTF.

The chain couples TRBV5-4 to TRBJ1-2; tentative D call: TRBD1 (6 bases). The length of the CDR3 is 13 residues. Germline CDR1 and CDR2: SGHNT and YYREEE (reference sequence). Between the trimmed V and J ends, which lost 4 bases and 4 bases, there was a span of 11 bases. The CDR3 sequence: CASSRTGTYGYTF. CDR3 coding DNA: TGTGCCAGCAGCAGAACAGGGACCTATGGCTACACCTTC. Filled out from reference TRBV5-4 and TRBJ1-2, the complete variable domain reads ETGVTQSPTHLIKTRGQQVTLRCSSQSGHNTVSWYQQALGQGPQFIFQYYREEENGRGNFPPRFSGLQFPNYSSELNVNALELDDSALYLCASSRTGTYGYTFGSGTRLTVV.

V and J are TRBV18 and TRBJ1-6; possibly TRBD1 for D (6 bases). The germline gives CDR1 KGHSH, CDR2 LQKENI. This CDR3 has 14 residues. V was clipped by 3 bases and J by 14 bases, with 17 bases between them. DNA of the CDR3: TGTGCCAGCTCACCGGGACAAGGAAGTTCGGCCCTCCACTTT. It translates to CASSPGQGSSALHF.

The chain employs TRBV6-2 or TRBV6-3 and TRBJ1-5, with 9 bases lining up with TRBD1. CDR3 length equals 17 residues. Per the germline V gene, CDR1 is MNHEY and CDR2 is SVGEGT. V lost 6 bases and J lost 5; bases outside the gene matches: 14. The CDR3 sequence: CASSRLSRDRVHQPQHF. The CDR3, as DNA: TGTGCCAGCAGCCGGCTGTCCCGGGACAGGGTCCATCAGCCCCAGCATTTT.

This chain connects TRBV7-9 to TRBJ1-1; 9 nucleotides match TRBD1. Germline assignment: CDR1 SEHNR and CDR2 FQNEAQ (reference sequence). V trimming: 5 bases; J trimming: 5 bases; junction bases outside the gene matches: 6. The CDR3 covers 14 residues. This CDR3 is CASSPQGAFTEAFF. CDR3 in DNA: TGTGCCAGCAGCCCACAGGGGGCGTTTACTGAAGCTTTCTTT.

This clone was counted once. The rearrangement uses TRBV11-3 and TRBJ1-1, with a tentative D call TRBD1 (6 bases). The germline gives CDR1 SGHNT, CDR2 YENEEA. The CDR3 loop spans 12 amino acids. The V end was cut by 3 bases, the J end by 5 bases, with 7 bases between. Here the CDR3 DNA reads TGTGCCAGCAGCTTCCAGGGGACTGAAGCTTTCTTT. This translates into CASSFQGTEAFF.

The chain employs TRBV6-6 and TRBJ2-7; TRBD1 aligns across 8 bases. V gave up 7 bases and J gave up 3 bases; unmatched junction bases: 8. The germline gives CDR1 MNHNY, CDR2 SVGAGI (reference sequence). The CDR3 extends over 14 amino acids. The CDR3 spells CASIFQGAGYEQYF. The CDR3 nucleotides are TGTGCCAGCATTTTTCAGGGGGCCGGCTACGAGCAGTACTTC.

The chain couples TRBV24-1 to TRBJ2-3, with 10 bases fitting TRBD2. J was trimmed by 6 bases and V by 3 bases; bases with no gene match: 8. Germline values: CDR1 KGHDR, CDR2 SFDVKD. This CDR3 contains 16 residues. CDR3 nucleotide sequence: TGTGCCACCAGTGATCCATCTAGCGGGGGTTCGGATACGCAGTATTTT. Protein product: CATSDPSSGGSDTQYF.

In its sample, this clone was seen once. The chain recombines TRBV7-3 with TRBJ2-3; 10 bases align to TRBD1. Per the germline V gene, CDR1 is SGHTA and CDR2 is FQGTGA. The CDR3 is 14 residues long. With 3 bases clipped from V and 4 bases from J, the junction kept 1 base outside the gene matches. In nucleotides, the CDR3 is TGTGCCAGCAGCTTGACAGGGGGCCCAGATACGCAGTATTTT. Protein sequence: CASSLTGGPDTQYF.

J is TRBJ1-2 and V is TRBV2; D remains unclear. Trimming took 4 bases from V and 8 from J, leaving 11 bases between them. The CDR3 extends over 12 amino acids. The V gene's germline CDR1 is SNHLY and CDR2 FYNNEI. The CDR3 DNA follows: TGTGCCAGCAGTGTCGACATCGGCGGCTACACCTTC. Protein: CASSVDIGGYTF.

The chain employs TRBV10-3 and TRBJ2-3; 12 nucleotides match TRBD1. Unmatched junction bases numbered 6, after V lost 2 bases and J lost 6 bases. The CDR3 has 16 residues. CDR1 is ENHRY, CDR2 SYGVKD, per germline. The CDR3 loop is CAISEPGQGARDTQYF. The CDR3 nucleotides read TGTGCCATCAGTGAGCCGGGACAGGGGGCGAGGGATACGCAGTATTTT.

In its sample, this clone was seen once. The chain links TRBV5-1 to TRBJ2-1, with TRBD2 identical over 14 bases. Trimming took 5 bases from V and 4 from J; bases not matched to a gene: 11. The CDR3 is made up of 18 amino acids. Germline lookup yields CDR1 SGHRS and CDR2 YFSETQ. Written as DNA, the CDR3 is TGCGCCAGCAGGCCGGGACTAGCGGGAGTAGTTTGGTACAATGAGCAGTTCTTC. Encoded protein: CASRPGLAGVVWYNEQFF.

V is TRBV3-1 (or the pseudogene TRBV3-2) and J is TRBJ2-5; the match to TRBD2 covers 8 bases. The V segment lost 0 bases and the J segment 0 bases; nucleotides outside the gene matches: 12. In germline, CDR1 is LGHDT, CDR2 YNNKEL (reference sequence). The CDR3 covers 19 residues. The CDR3 reads CASSQDGSGGNRYQETQYF. The CDR3 DNA follows: TGTGCCAGCAGCCAAGATGGGAGCGGGGGAAACCGATACCAAGAGACCCAGTACTTC.